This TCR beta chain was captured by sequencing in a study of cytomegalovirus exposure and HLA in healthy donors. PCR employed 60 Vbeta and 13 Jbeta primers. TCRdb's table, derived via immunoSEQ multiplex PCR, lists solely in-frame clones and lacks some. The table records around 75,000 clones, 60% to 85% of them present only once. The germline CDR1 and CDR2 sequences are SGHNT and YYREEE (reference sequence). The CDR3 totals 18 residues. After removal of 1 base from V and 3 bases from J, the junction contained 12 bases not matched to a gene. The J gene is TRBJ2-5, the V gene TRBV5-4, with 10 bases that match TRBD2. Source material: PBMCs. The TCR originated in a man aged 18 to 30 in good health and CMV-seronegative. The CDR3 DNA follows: TGTGCCAGCAGCTTGCCAGGTCGTAGCGGGGGGTTTGAAGAGACCCAGTACTTC. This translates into CASSLPGRSGGFEETQYF.